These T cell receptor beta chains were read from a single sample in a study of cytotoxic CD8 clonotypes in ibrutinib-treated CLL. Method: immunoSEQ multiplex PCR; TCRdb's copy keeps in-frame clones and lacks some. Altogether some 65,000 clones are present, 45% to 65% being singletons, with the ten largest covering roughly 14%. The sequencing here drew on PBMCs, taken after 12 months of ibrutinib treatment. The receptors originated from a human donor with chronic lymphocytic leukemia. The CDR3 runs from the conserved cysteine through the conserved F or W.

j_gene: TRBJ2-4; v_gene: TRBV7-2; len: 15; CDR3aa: CASSLGQVAKNIQYF
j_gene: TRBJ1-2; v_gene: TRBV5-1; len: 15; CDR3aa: CASSLGTNRGLGYTF
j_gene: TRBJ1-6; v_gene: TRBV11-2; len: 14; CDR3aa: CASSRRSYNSPLHF
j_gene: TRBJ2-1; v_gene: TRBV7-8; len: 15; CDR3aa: CASSLAGAQYNEQFF
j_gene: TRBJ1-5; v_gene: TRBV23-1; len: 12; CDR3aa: CATTNPLGPQHF
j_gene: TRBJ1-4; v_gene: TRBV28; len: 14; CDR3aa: CASSLDRGREKLFF
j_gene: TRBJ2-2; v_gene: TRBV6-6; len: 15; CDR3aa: CASSYTSGRVGELFF
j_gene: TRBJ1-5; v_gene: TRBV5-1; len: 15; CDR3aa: CASSLDGTSGQPQHF
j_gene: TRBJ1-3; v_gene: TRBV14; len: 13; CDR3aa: CASSPGRRDTIYF
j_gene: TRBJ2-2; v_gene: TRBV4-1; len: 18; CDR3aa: CASSQSPMGLVAPGELFF
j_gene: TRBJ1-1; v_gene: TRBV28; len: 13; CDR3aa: CASSLYMNTEAFF
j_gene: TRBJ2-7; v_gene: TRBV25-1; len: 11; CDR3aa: CASGLSYEQYF
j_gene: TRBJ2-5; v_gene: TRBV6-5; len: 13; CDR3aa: CASSRTTKETQYF
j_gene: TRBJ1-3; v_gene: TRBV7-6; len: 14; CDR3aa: CASSFQGSGNTIYF
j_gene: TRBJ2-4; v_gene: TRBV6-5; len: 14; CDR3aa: CASSSQGGGDIQYF
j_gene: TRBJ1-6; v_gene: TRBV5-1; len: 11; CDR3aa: CASSPGHGLHF
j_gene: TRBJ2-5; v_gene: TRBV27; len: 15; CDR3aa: CASRLTSGGRETQYF
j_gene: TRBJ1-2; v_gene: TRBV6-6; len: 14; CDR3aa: CASSSSGKVYGYTF
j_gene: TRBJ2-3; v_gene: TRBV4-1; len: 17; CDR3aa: CASSQAELAGGLRTQYF
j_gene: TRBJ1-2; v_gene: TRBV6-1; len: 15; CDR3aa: CASSEDGQGNYGYTF
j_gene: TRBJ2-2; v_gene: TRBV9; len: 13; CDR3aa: CASSAPGWGELFF
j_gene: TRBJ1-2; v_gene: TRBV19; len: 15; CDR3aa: CASIRSGGNNYGYTF
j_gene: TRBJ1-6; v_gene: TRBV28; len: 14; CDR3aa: CASSPARDPSPLHF
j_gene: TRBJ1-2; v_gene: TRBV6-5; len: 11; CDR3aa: CASSGIYGYTF
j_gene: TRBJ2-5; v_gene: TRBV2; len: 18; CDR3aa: CASSHIGLAGGGGETQYF
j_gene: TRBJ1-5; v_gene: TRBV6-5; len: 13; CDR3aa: CASSWGRDRPQHF
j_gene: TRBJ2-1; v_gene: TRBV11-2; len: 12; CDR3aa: CASSLSRNEQFF
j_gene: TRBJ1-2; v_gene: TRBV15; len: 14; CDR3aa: CATSRPDRGYGYTF
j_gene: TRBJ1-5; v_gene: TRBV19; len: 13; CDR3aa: CASSRTGKGAQHF
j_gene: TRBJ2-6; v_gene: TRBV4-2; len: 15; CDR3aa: CASSQEAAGANVLTF
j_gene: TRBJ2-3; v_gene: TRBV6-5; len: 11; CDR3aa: CATSGADTQYF
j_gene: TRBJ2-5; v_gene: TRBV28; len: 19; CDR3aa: CASSLGLSGQDLFQETQYF
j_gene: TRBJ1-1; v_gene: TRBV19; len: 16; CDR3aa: CASTHPRGGRGTEAFF
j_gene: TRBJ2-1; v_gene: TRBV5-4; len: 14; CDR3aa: CASSPGGASDEQFF
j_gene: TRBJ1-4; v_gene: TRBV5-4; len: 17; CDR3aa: CASTDGISKDSNEKLFF
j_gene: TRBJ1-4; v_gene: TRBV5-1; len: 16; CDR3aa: CASSSGQLATNEKLFF
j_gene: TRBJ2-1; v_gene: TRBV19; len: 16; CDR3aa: CASSPKGGSSYNEQFF
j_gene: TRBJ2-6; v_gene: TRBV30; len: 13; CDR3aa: CAWRPSGANVLTF
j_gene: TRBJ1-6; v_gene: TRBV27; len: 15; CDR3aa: CASSFTGLYNSPLHF
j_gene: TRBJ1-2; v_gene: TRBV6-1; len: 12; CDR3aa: CASSEAGYGYTF
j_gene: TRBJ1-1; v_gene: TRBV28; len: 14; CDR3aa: CASSLVGLGTEAFF
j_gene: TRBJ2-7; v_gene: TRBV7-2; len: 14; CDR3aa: CASSTTSGVGEQYF
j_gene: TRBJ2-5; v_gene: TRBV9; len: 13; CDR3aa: CASSVGSRETQYF
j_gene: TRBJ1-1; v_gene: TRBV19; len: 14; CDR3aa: CASSSPGAYTEAFF
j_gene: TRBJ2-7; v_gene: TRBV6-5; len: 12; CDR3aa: CASSRDSYEQYF
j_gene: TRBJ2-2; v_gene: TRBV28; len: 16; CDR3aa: CASSLAGGRNTGELFF
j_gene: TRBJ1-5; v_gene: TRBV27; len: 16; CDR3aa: CASSRGRGISNQPQHF
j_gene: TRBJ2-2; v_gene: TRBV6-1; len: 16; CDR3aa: CASSAHTQGFTGELFF
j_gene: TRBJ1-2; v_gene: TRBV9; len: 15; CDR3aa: CASSSGGSESYGYTF